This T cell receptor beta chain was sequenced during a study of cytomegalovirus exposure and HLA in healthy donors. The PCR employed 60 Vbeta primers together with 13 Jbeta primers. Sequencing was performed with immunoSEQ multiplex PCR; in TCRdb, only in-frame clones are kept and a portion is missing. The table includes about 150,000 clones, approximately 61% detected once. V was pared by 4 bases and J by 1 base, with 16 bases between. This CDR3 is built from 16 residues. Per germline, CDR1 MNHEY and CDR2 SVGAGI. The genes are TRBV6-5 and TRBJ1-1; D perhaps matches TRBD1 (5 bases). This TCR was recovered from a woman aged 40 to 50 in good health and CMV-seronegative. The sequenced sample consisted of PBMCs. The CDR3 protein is CASSCFRGRGNTEAFF. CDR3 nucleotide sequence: TGTGCCAGCAGTTGCTTCCGTGGGAGGGGGAACACTGAAGCTTTCTTT.